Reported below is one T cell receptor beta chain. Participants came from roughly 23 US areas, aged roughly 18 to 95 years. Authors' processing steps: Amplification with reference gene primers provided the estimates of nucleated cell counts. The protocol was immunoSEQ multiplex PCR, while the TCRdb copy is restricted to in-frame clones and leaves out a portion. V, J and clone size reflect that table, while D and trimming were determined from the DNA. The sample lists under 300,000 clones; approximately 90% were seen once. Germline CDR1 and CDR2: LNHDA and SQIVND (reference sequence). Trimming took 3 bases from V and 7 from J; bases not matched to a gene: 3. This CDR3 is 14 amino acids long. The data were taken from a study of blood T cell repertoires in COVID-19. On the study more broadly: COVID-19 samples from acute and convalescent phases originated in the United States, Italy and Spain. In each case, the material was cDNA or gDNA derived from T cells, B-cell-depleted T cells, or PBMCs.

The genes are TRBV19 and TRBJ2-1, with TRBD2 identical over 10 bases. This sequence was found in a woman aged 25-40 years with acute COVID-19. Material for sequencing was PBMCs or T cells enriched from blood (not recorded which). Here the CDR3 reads CASSMLAGVNEQFF. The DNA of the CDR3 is TGTGCCAGTAGTATGCTAGCGGGGGTTAATGAGCAGTTCTTC.